The 3 T cell receptor beta chains reported below all come from one sample, sequenced in a study of T cell responses to AZD1222 COVID-19 vaccine. Generated by immunoSEQ multiplex PCR, the TCRdb table keeps only in-frame clones and is missing some. The sample yields around 80,000 clones, around 85% seen once. The material was peripheral blood, obtained 28 days after the second AZD1222 dose. Source of these receptors: an adult who received the AZD1222 COVID-19 vaccine.

The chain couples TRBV5-7 to TRBJ1-6, with D unresolved. Being an ORF, TRBV5-7 has a function that is uncertain. The CDR3 has 16 residues. Between the trimmed V and J ends, which lost 0 bases and 7 bases, there was a span of 14 bases. The CDR3, as DNA: TGTGCCAGCAGCTTGGAAGGACCTTCCGGGAATTCACCCCTCCACTTT. The encoded protein is CASSLEGPSGNSPLHF.

The CDR3 loop is CASSLGLGDYEQYF. In DNA form, the CDR3 reads TGCGCCAGCAGCTTGGGACTAGGGGACTACGAGCAGTACTTC. This chain joins TRBV5-1 and TRBJ2-7, with a possible D match to TRBD2 (6 bases). CDR1 and CDR2 (germline): SGHRS, YFSETQ. With 0 bases removed from V and 3 bases from J, the gap between germline ends came to 10 bases. This CDR3 is built from 14 residues. The full variable domain, rest sourced from reference TRBV5-1 and TRBJ2-7, is KAGVTQTPRYLIKTRGQQVTLSCSPISGHRSVSWYQQTPGQGLQFLFEYFSETQRNKGNFPGRFSGRQFSNSRSEMNVSTLELGDSALYLCASSLGLGDYEQYFGPGTRLTVT.

The rearrangement joins TRBV4-1 to TRBJ2-1; TRBD2 matches 9 bases. Germline-derived CDR1 and CDR2 are MGHRA and YSYEKL. J lost 3 bases, V lost 4 bases, and 7 bases had no gene match. This CDR3 region has 16 residues. The CDR3 spells CASSPIGRGGYNEQFF. CDR3 nucleotides: TGCGCCAGCAGCCCCATCGGGCGGGGGGGCTACAATGAGCAGTTCTTC.